A selection of T cell receptor beta chains follows, all from one sample in a study of T cell responses to AZD1222 COVID-19 vaccine. Generated by immunoSEQ multiplex PCR, the TCRdb table keeps only in-frame clones and is missing some. The profile shows 90,000 to 150,000 clones, approximately 87% of them singletons. Sample: peripheral blood, taken on day 0 of AZD1222 vaccination. The receptors were sampled from an adult in good health. The CDR3 runs from the conserved cysteine through the conserved F or W. Fields, in order: V gene, clone size, D gene, J gene, CDR3 protein, CDR3 DNA. A D gene is named only where the DNA matches it firmly. A clone size is listed for some rows: how often the clone was seen (once, few, many), or a class if it is expanded.

V: TRBV29-1; size: .; D: TRBD1; J: TRBJ1-5; CDR3: CSVRPGGPDNQPQHF; DNA: TGCAGCGTTCGCCCAGGGGGCCCTGACAATCAGCCCCAGCATTTT
V: TRBV2; size: .; D: .; J: TRBJ1-4; CDR3: CASSDGVGEKLFF; DNA: TGTGCCAGCAGTGACGGGGTTGGGGAAAAACTGTTTTTT
V: TRBV10-3; size: .; D: .; J: TRBJ2-1; CDR3: CAISEGPPKNEQFF; DNA: TGTGCCATCAGTGAGGGGCCCCCGAAGAATGAGCAGTTCTTC
V: TRBV5-6; size: .; D: .; J: TRBJ1-1; CDR3: CASSAQGKNTEAFF; DNA: TGTGCCAGCAGCGCACAGGGAAAGAACACTGAAGCTTTCTTT
V: TRBV19; size: .; D: TRBD1; J: TRBJ1-1; CDR3: CASSIVVGQAVNTEAFF; DNA: TGTGCCAGTAGTATTGTTGTGGGACAGGCCGTGAACACTGAAGCTTTCTTT
V: TRBV5-5; size: once; D: .; J: TRBJ1-1; CDR3: CASSRMNTEAFF; DNA: TGTGCCAGCAGTAGGATGAACACTGAAGCTTTCTTT
V: TRBV4-1; size: few; D: .; J: TRBJ1-1; CDR3: CASRERGNTEAFF; DNA: TGCGCCAGCAGGGAAAGGGGGAACACTGAAGCTTTCTTT
V: TRBV18; size: .; D: .; J: TRBJ1-5; CDR3: CASSPPYGNQPQHF; DNA: TGTGCCAGCTCACCACCGTACGGCAATCAGCCCCAGCATTTT
V: TRBV6-5; size: .; D: .; J: TRBJ2-2; CDR3: CASAPAQGGTGELFF; DNA: TGTGCCAGCGCCCCGGCGCAGGGGGGCACCGGGGAGCTGTTTTTT
V: TRBV10-3; size: .; D: TRBD1; J: TRBJ1-1; CDR3: CAISDAGTGLTEAFF; DNA: TGTGCCATCAGTGATGCCGGGACAGGGCTTACTGAAGCTTTCTTT
V: TRBV5-1; size: .; D: .; J: TRBJ1-6; CDR3: CASSLGLRSYNSPLHF; DNA: TGCGCCAGCAGCTTGGGACTGCGCTCCTATAATTCACCCCTCCACTTT
V: TRBV19; size: .; D: .; J: TRBJ1-3; CDR3: CASSIAVTGAGANTIYF; DNA: TGTGCCAGTAGTATAGCGGTGACAGGCGCCGGCGCAAACACCATATATTTT
V: TRBV9; size: .; D: TRBD2; J: TRBJ2-7; CDR3: CASSVGASGRYEQYF; DNA: TGTGCCAGCAGCGTAGGGGCTAGCGGCCGCTACGAGCAGTACTTC
V: TRBV11-2; size: .; D: .; J: TRBJ2-1; CDR3: CASSLTGRINEQFF; DNA: TGTGCCAGCAGCCTAACCGGGCGGATCAATGAGCAGTTCTTC
V: TRBV9; size: .; D: .; J: TRBJ1-2; CDR3: CASSVVTSGRAGGYTF; DNA: TGTGCCAGCAGCGTAGTCACTTCGGGCAGGGCAGGTGGCTACACCTTC
V: TRBV4-3; size: .; D: .; J: TRBJ1-6; CDR3: CASSQWSGSYNSPLHF; DNA: TGCGCCAGCAGCCAATGGTCTGGCTCCTATAATTCACCCCTCCACTTT
V: TRBV6-5; size: .; D: .; J: TRBJ1-4; CDR3: CASSYGQLATNEKLFF; DNA: TGTGCCAGCAGTTACGGACAACTTGCAACTAATGAAAAACTGTTTTTT
V: TRBV2; size: .; D: .; J: TRBJ1-1; CDR3: CASSVSPGTEAFF; DNA: TGTGCCAGCAGTGTCAGCCCCGGAACTGAAGCTTTCTTT
V: TRBV18; size: .; D: .; J: TRBJ1-1; CDR3: CASSPRNRQNTEAFF; DNA: TGTGCCAGCTCACCACGGAACAGGCAGAACACTGAAGCTTTCTTT
V: TRBV6-2/TRBV6-3; size: .; D: .; J: TRBJ1-1; CDR3: CASSYRGMGTEAFF; DNA: TGTGCCAGCAGTTACAGGGGCATGGGCACTGAAGCTTTCTTT
V: TRBV11-2; size: .; D: .; J: TRBJ2-7; CDR3: CASSKVGGTYEQYF; DNA: TGTGCCAGCAGCAAAGTGGGCGGAACCTACGAGCAGTACTTC
V: TRBV3-1/TRBV3-2; size: .; D: .; J: TRBJ1-3; CDR3: CASSPWWGVDSGNTIYF; DNA: TGTGCCAGCAGCCCGTGGTGGGGTGTTGACTCTGGAAACACCATATATTTT
V: TRBV13; size: .; D: TRBD1; J: TRBJ2-2; CDR3: CASSKGQATGELFF; DNA: TGTGCCAGCAGCAAGGGACAGGCCACCGGGGAGCTGTTTTTT
V: TRBV5-1; size: few; D: .; J: TRBJ2-7; CDR3: CASSPLSSPVEQYF; DNA: TGCGCCAGCAGCCCTCTGTCCTCCCCGGTCGAGCAGTACTTC
V: TRBV11-2; size: .; D: .; J: TRBJ1-1; CDR3: CASSQATGRPTNTEAFF; DNA: TGTGCCAGCAGCCAGGCCACCGGCCGACCGACGAACACTGAAGCTTTCTTT
V: TRBV5-8; size: few; D: .; J: TRBJ2-2; CDR3: CASSFAVRNTGELFF; DNA: TGTGCCAGCAGCTTCGCCGTAAGGAACACCGGGGAGCTGTTTTTT
V: TRBV19; size: once; D: TRBD1; J: TRBJ1-2; CDR3: CASRGQGFDGYTF; DNA: TGTGCCAGTCGTGGACAGGGTTTTGATGGCTACACCTTC
V: TRBV7-2; size: .; D: TRBD1; J: TRBJ1-5; CDR3: CASSPRQGASNQPQHF; DNA: TGTGCCAGCAGCCCAAGACAGGGGGCGTCCAATCAGCCCCAGCATTTT
V: TRBV29-1; size: .; D: .; J: TRBJ1-2; CDR3: CSVERRGGYTF; DNA: TGCAGCGTTGAGAGGAGGGGGGGCTACACCTTC
V: TRBV7-8; size: .; D: TRBD1; J: TRBJ2-5; CDR3: CASSKLGQGARETQYF; DNA: TGTGCCAGCAGTAAGCTGGGACAGGGGGCTCGAGAGACCCAGTACTTC
V: TRBV11-1; size: .; D: TRBD1; J: TRBJ1-2; CDR3: CASSPGTGGFDGYTF; DNA: TGTGCCAGCAGCCCCGGGACAGGGGGCTTTGATGGCTACACCTTC
V: TRBV7-2; size: .; D: .; J: TRBJ2-2; CDR3: CASSFNAGELFF; DNA: TGTGCCAGCAGCTTTAACGCCGGGGAGCTGTTTTTT
V: TRBV6-6; size: .; D: TRBD1; J: TRBJ1-5; CDR3: CASSYSIGQGGQPQHF; DNA: TGTGCCAGCAGTTACTCGATTGGACAGGGTGGCCAGCCCCAGCATTTT
V: TRBV11-2; size: .; D: .; J: TRBJ2-2; CDR3: CASSLETGELFF; DNA: TGTGCCAGCAGCTTGGAGACCGGGGAGCTGTTTTTT
V: TRBV5-1; size: .; D: .; J: TRBJ1-4; CDR3: CASSTAGEKLFF; DNA: TGCGCCAGCAGCACGGCCGGGGAAAAACTGTTTTTT
V: TRBV4-1; size: .; D: .; J: TRBJ2-2; CDR3: CASSQVAAAANTGELFF; DNA: TGCGCCAGCAGCCAAGTAGCAGCAGCCGCGAACACCGGGGAGCTGTTTTTT
V: TRBV19; size: .; D: .; J: TRBJ1-1; CDR3: CASTPRENTEAFF; DNA: TGTGCCAGTACCCCGCGTGAGAACACTGAAGCTTTCTTT
V: TRBV5-6; size: .; D: .; J: TRBJ1-2; CDR3: CASRMVGRTEVRGYTF; DNA: TGTGCCAGCAGGATGGTGGGTAGGACGGAGGTGAGGGGCTACACCTTC
V: TRBV7-8; size: once; D: .; J: TRBJ1-3; CDR3: CASSITTGGNTIYF; DNA: TGTGCCAGCAGCATAACAACAGGGGGAAACACCATATATTTT
V: TRBV24-1; size: .; D: .; J: TRBJ1-4; CDR3: CATSAAGGGKLFF; DNA: TGTGCCACCAGTGCTGCGGGGGGGGGAAAACTGTTTTTT
V: TRBV5-1; size: .; D: .; J: TRBJ1-1; CDR3: CASSLAGATWDTEAFF; DNA: TGCGCCAGCAGCTTGGCCGGGGCAACCTGGGACACTGAAGCTTTCTTT
V: TRBV7-9; size: .; D: TRBD1; J: TRBJ2-7; CDR3: CASSLGQGTDYEQYF; DNA: TGTGCCAGCAGCTTAGGACAGGGGACCGACTACGAGCAGTACTTC